This TCR beta chain was retrieved from a study of blood T cell repertoires in COVID-19. Study summary: Donors in the United States, Italy and Spain gave samples during acute or convalescent COVID-19. In each case, the material was cDNA or gDNA derived from T cells, B-cell-depleted T cells, or PBMCs.

Recruits, aged 18 to 89 years, lived in 25 or so US areas. Which cohort a participant joined came from the clinical history participants gave. Profiled with immunoSEQ multiplex PCR; TCRdb holds only in-frame clones, not every one. Here the sample spans roughly 260,000 clones, over 80% being singletons. V was pared by 7 bases and J by 8 bases, with 10 bases of the junction left unmatched. The CDR3 length is 14 residues. Germline V gives CDR1 SNHLY, CDR2 FYNNEI. This receptor was obtained from a human donor in a cohort exposed to, infected with or recovered from COVID-19 (not recorded which). The donor label of this sample is uncertain. The gene calls are TRBV2 and TRBJ1-2; TRBD1 matches 10 bases. The sample was PBMCs or T cells enriched from blood (not recorded which). The CDR3 DNA sequence: TGTGCCAGCAATATAGACAGGGGGCGTTGGGGCTACACCTTC. Translating gives CASNIDRGRWGYTF.